This TCR beta chain was sequenced for a study of T-cell memory formation after mild COVID-19. Study summary: TCR clusters showed largely donor specificity. Broader study findings: Memory sampled before infection contained some responding clones, suggesting cross-reactive memory joined. CD4/CD8 balance characterized clones contracting day 15 to 85, and CD4+ skew characterized later expanders.

A word on this clonotype: What it binds is unknown.

TCRdb reprocessed the 5' RACE reads via MiXCR and lists one record per CDR3 protein. The repertoire holds roughly 620,000 distinct CDR3 sequences, with about 20% as singletons. The germline V gene encodes CDR1 KGHSH and CDR2 LQKENI. The ends were cut back, 6 bases at V and 4 bases at J, with 15 bases in the middle. The CDR3 is 15 amino acids. The V call is TRBV18, the J call TRBJ2-2, with a weak D call TRBD2 (7 bases). The sequence was collected from an adult woman who had mild COVID-19 (a few samples of this study predate the infection). Cell type and time point are not known. The sequencing input was PBMCs or a T cell subset sorted from them (not recorded which). This CDR3 reads CASSPGGGLTGELFF. CDR3 coding DNA: TGTGCCAGCTCCCCAGGCGGGGGCCTCACCGGGGAGCTGTTTTTT.